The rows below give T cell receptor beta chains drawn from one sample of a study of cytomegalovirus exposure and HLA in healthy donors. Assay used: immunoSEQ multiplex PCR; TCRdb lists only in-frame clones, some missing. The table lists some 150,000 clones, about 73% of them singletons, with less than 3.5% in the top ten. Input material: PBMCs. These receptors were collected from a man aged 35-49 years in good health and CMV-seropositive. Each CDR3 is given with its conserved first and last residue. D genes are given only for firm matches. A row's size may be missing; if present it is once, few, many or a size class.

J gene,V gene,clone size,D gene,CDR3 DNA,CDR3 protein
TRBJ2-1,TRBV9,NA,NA,TGTGCCAGCAGCGTAGAGGAGGCAGGCTTTCGTAATGAGCAGTTCTTC,CASSVEEAGFRNEQFF
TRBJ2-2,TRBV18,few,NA,TGTGCCAGCTCACCATACAGCACCGGGGAGCTGTTTTTT,CASSPYSTGELFF
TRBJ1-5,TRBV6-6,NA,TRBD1,TGTGCCAGCAGTTACTCACAGGGGAGGCAGCCCCAGCATTTT,CASSYSQGRQPQHF
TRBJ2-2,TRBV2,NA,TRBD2,TGTGCCAGCCAGCGGGAGGTCACCGGGGAGCTGTTTTTT,CASQREVTGELFF
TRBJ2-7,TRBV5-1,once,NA,TGCGCCAGCAGCTCCAGACAGGCTTCCTACGAGCAGTACTTC,CASSSRQASYEQYF
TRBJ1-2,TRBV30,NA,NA,TGTGCCTGGAGTTCTACAGGGATGACCTTC,CAWSSTGMTF
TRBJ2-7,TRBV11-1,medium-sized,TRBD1,TGTGCCAGCAGCCAAAGGGACAGGGACTACGAGCAGTACTTC,CASSQRDRDYEQYF
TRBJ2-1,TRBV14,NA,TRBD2,TGTGCCAGCAGCCTACATGGCGGGACTAGCGGGAGTGATGAGCAGTTCTTC,CASSLHGGTSGSDEQFF
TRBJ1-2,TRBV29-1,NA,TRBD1,TGCAGCGTAGGGACAGGGGTAAATGGCTACACCTTC,CSVGTGVNGYTF
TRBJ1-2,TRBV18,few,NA,TGTGCCAGCTCACCAGTATCGGACTATGGCTACACCTTC,CASSPVSDYGYTF
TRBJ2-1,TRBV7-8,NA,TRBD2,TGTGCCAGCAGCTTAGTTCTAGCGGGAGGGGGTGAGCAGTTCTTC,CASSLVLAGGGEQFF
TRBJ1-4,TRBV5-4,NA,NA,TGTGCCAGCAGCTCAGGACAGCCGTTTAATGAAAAACTGTTTTTT,CASSSGQPFNEKLFF